The 25 T cell receptor beta chains presented below share a single source sample, sequenced in a study of beta chain features in type 1 diabetes. Their antigen targets remain unknown. Study results and limitations: Type 1 diabetes patients had moderately but significantly shorter TCRB CDR3s in all four CD4+ subsets.

Expressed TCRB transcripts were sequenced because the entire RNA isolate underwent reverse transcription. Assay: immunoSEQ multiplex PCR; the TCRdb copy retains only in-frame clones and omits some. The sample consists of some 370,000 clones, over 9% of them appearing once. Sequencing was carried out using central memory CD4+ T cells from blood. Every receptor here comes from a man aged 30 to 39 with type 1 diabetes.

Here the CDR3 DNA reads TGTGCCAGTAGTAAAATATTGAACGCAGGATCCTACGAGCAGTACTTC. This codes for CASSKILNAGSYEQYF. The chain recombines TRBV19 with TRBJ2-7; D unclear. Germline V lookup: CDR1 LNHDA, CDR2 SQIVND (reference sequence). The germline V and J ends were trimmed by 4 bases and 1 base, with 17 bases remaining between them. The CDR3 runs to 16 residues. The whole variable domain, remainder taken from reference TRBV19 and TRBJ2-7, is DGGITQSPKYLFRKEGQNVTLSCEQNLNHDAMYWYRQDPGQGLRLIYYSQIVNDFQKGDIAEGYSVSREKKESFPLTVTSAQKNPTAFYLCASSKILNAGSYEQYFGPGTRLTVT.

This clone was observed a handful of times. A read error may be the cause here, since a much bigger clone is one base away. The V gene is TRBV4-1, the J gene TRBJ1-2; D gene unclear. The V end lost 5 bases, the J end lost 5 bases, and 9 bases lay between the germline ends. CDR1 and CDR2 (germline): MGHRA, YSYEKL. The CDR3 totals 12 residues. CDR3 in amino acids: CASSGRLYGYTF. The CDR3, as DNA: TGCGCCAGCAGCGGGCGTTTGTATGGCTACACCTTC.

This clone appeared a few times. This could be a read error, since a much larger clone is one nucleotide away. The chain links TRBV6-5 to TRBJ2-1, with TRBD2 as a possible D gene (5 bases). The CDR3 is 10 residues long. The germline V and J ends were trimmed by 8 bases and 6 bases, with 5 bases remaining between them. Per germline, CDR1 MNHEY and CDR2 SVGAGI. The CDR3 DNA reads as TGTGCCAGCGGGAGCAATGAGCAGTTCTTC. This codes for CASGSNEQFF.

V gene TRBV6-1 combines with J gene TRBJ2-1, with D uncertain. Germline-derived CDR1 and CDR2 are MNHNS and SASEGT. CDR3 size: 11 residues. V was pared by 7 bases and J by 7 bases, with 8 bases between. In nucleotides, the CDR3 is TGTGCCAGCACCGACCGGAATGAGCAGTTCTTC. Amino acid sequence: CASTDRNEQFF.

This clone showed up just a few times. The chain recombines TRBV7-9 with TRBJ1-2, with D unclear. Per germline, CDR1 SEHNR and CDR2 FQNEAQ (reference sequence). Trimming cost V 3 bases and J 2 bases, with 16 bases left between them. CDR3 length: 16 residues. CDR3 sequence (DNA): TGTGCCAGCAGCTTCCCCGGGAGGCGGAGCAACTATGGCTACACCTTC. This codes for CASSFPGRRSNYGYTF.

This clone was detected a few times. J is TRBJ1-3 and V is TRBV28; D is unclear. In germline, CDR1 is MDHEN, CDR2 SYDVKM. This CDR3 has 14 residues. V shed 3 bases and J shed 0 bases, with 6 bases lying between them. The DNA for the CDR3 is TGTGCCAGCAGTTTTTCGTCCTCTGGAAACACCATATATTTT. Translated, it gives CASSFSSSGNTIYF.

CDR3 nucleotides: TGTGCCAGCAGTAGAAAAGCACTTATCCGGGACCCCCGCTACGAGCAGTACTTC. Amino acid sequence: CASSRKALIRDPRYEQYF. The chain links TRBV28 to TRBJ2-7, with D perhaps assigned TRBD1 or TRBD2 (5 bases each). Trimming took off 5 bases at V and 3 bases at J, with 26 bases between the two ends. Germline CDR1 reads MDHEN; CDR2 reads SYDVKM. The CDR3 loop spans 18 amino acids.

The rearrangement uses TRBV28 and TRBJ2-5; a possible D gene is TRBD2 (7 bases). The CDR3 has 17 residues. Germline-derived CDR1 and CDR2 are MDHEN and SYDVKM. V was clipped by 5 bases and J by 2 bases, with 21 bases between them. In DNA, the CDR3 is TGTGCCAGCAGTCCTATCCAGGGGAGGGGAGGTCAAGAGACCCAGTACTTC. Translated, it gives CASSPIQGRGGQETQYF.

The gene calls are TRBV2 and TRBJ1-1; 9 nucleotides match TRBD1. J gave up 5 bases and V 7 bases, and 5 bases lay outside the gene matches. The CDR3 length is 13 residues. Per the germline V gene, CDR1 is SNHLY and CDR2 is FYNNEI. CDR3 amino acids: CASNRDRATEAFF. Written as DNA, the CDR3 is TGTGCCAGCAACCGGGACAGGGCTACTGAAGCTTTCTTT.

This clone was detected only a few times. The chain uses TRBV6-5 and TRBJ2-5; a weak D match, TRBD2 (6 bases). The CDR3 consists of 13 residues. V was trimmed by 4 bases and J by 5 bases, leaving 11 bases between them. CDR1 is MNHEY, CDR2 SVGAGI, per germline. The CDR3 sequence is CASSSGGVETQYF. The CDR3 DNA is TGTGCCAGCAGTTCCGGGGGAGTGGAGACCCAGTACTTC.

This clone was found a few times. The genes are TRBV2 and TRBJ1-5, with 12 bases identical to TRBD1. The germline V gene has CDR1 SNHLY and CDR2 FYNNEI. The CDR3 runs to 17 residues. V was clipped by 5 bases and J by 3 bases; unmatched bases: 8. CDR3 bases: TGTGCCAGCAGTACCGGGACAGGGGGCAATCCCAATCAGCCCCAGCATTTT. It encodes CASSTGTGGNPNQPQHF.

The genes are TRBV6-5 and TRBJ2-4, with a tentative D call TRBD2 (6 bases). Trimming took 4 bases from V and 0 from J, leaving 13 bases between them. Germline CDR1 reads MNHEY; CDR2 reads SVGAGI. The CDR3 sequence is 16 residues long. The CDR3 sequence is CASSWERRGAKNIQYF. The CDR3 coding sequence is TGTGCCAGCAGTTGGGAGCGGAGGGGAGCCAAAAACATTCAGTACTTC.

The rearrangement links TRBV5-1 to TRBJ2-3; no clear D. The CDR3 has 14 residues. CDR1 SGHRS and CDR2 YFSETQ come from the germline V gene. The germline V and J ends were trimmed by 5 bases and 2 bases, with 12 bases remaining between them. CDR3 region: CASSLRQFTDTQYF. The CDR3 region has the DNA TGCGCCAGCAGTCTGAGGCAGTTCACAGATACGCAGTATTTT.

This clone has a count of ten or more. This rearrangement joins TRBV7-9 to TRBJ1-5, with D tentatively TRBD1 (5 bases). V lost 4 bases, J lost 4 bases, and 8 bases lay in between. This CDR3 region has 13 residues. CDR1 is SEHNR and CDR2 is FQNEAQ in the germline V gene (reference sequence). This chain's CDR3 is CASSSQANQPQHF. The CDR3, as DNA: TGTGCCAGCAGCTCACAGGCAAATCAGCCCCAGCATTTT.

The J gene is TRBJ2-6, the V gene TRBV30, with D perhaps TRBD1 (6 bases). The CDR3 is 16 residues long. The germline V gene has CDR1 GTSNPN and CDR2 SVGIG (reference sequence). V lost 8 bases to trimming and J lost 0 bases, with 17 bases between them. The CDR3 nucleotides read TGTGCCAGCAGCCTCCACAGGGTCTCTGGGGCCAACGTCCTGACTTTC. Its translation is CASSLHRVSGANVLTF.

This clone showed up just a few times. The rearrangement uses TRBV5-6 and TRBJ2-7; 8 bases fit TRBD1. CDR1 SGHDT and CDR2 YYEEEE come from the germline V gene. The length of the CDR3 is 13 residues. The V gene end was trimmed by 2 bases and the J gene end by 3 bases; junction bases not matched to a gene: 1. In nucleotides, the CDR3 is TGTGCCAGCAGCTTAACAGGGGGCTACGAGCAGTACTTC. This encodes CASSLTGGYEQYF.

This rearrangement joins TRBV28 to TRBJ1-2; 9 nucleotides align to TRBD1. J gave up 2 bases and V 4 bases, and 5 bases lay outside the gene matches. The CDR3 contains 15 residues. CDR1 is MDHEN and CDR2 is SYDVKM in the germline V gene. The CDR3 reads CASSYRDRVNYGYTF. In nucleotides, the CDR3 is TGTGCCAGCAGTTACCGGGACAGGGTGAACTATGGCTACACCTTC.

The chain is built from TRBV6-5 and TRBJ2-2; D ambiguous. Germline assignment: CDR1 MNHEY and CDR2 SVGAGI. Trimming removed 6 bases from V and 10 bases from J, with 12 bases in between. CDR3 length: 12 residues. The CDR3, as DNA: TGTGCCAGCAGGAACCCGGTCTTGGAGCTGTTTTTT. This codes for CASRNPVLELFF.

This clone appeared many times. The chain recombines TRBV7-9 with TRBJ2-1; no definite D call. CDR1 and CDR2 from the germline V gene are SEHNR and FQNEAQ (reference sequence). The CDR3 has 15 residues. Deletions cut 1 base from V and 0 bases from J, with 7 bases between. The CDR3 is CASSLDVSSYNEQFF. The CDR3 nucleotides are TGTGCCAGCAGCTTAGATGTGAGCTCCTACAATGAGCAGTTCTTC.

This clone has just a few counts. The V call is TRBV5-1, the J call TRBJ2-5; 8 bases map to TRBD2. Germline CDR1 and CDR2: SGHRS and YFSETQ. V dropped 0 bases and J dropped 5; count of bases not matched to a gene: 9. The CDR3 covers 16 residues. The CDR3 here is CASSLALREVGETQYF. DNA of the CDR3: TGCGCCAGCAGCTTGGCCTTGCGGGAGGTCGGGGAGACCCAGTACTTC. The variable domain in full, with the rest retrieved from reference TRBV5-1 and TRBJ2-5, is KAGVTQTPRYLIKTRGQQVTLSCSPISGHRSVSWYQQTPGQGLQFLFEYFSETQRNKGNFPGRFSGRQFSNSRSEMNVSTLELGDSALYLCASSLALREVGETQYFGPGTRLLVL.

Ten or more counts support this clone. The chain recombines TRBV4-3 with TRBJ2-1; tentatively, D is TRBD1 or TRBD2 (6 bases each). The CDR3 contains 16 residues. Germline V lookup: CDR1 LGHNA, CDR2 YSLEER. Trimming left V 0 bases short and J 8 bases short, with 17 bases between. The CDR3 nucleotides read TGCGCCAGCAGCCAAGAAAGGCATTGGGGGGCCTATGAGCAGTTCTTC. Translated: CASSQERHWGAYEQFF.

This chain connects TRBV14 to TRBJ2-5, with 8 bases matching TRBD2. This CDR3 is 15 amino acids long. Germline V CDR1 and CDR2: SGHDN, FVKESK. The J segment lost 5 bases and the V segment lost 0 bases, leaving 5 bases of the junction unmatched. As DNA, the CDR3 is TGTGCCAGCAGCCAAGATCCCGGGAGGGGGGAGACCCAGTACTTC. Translation gives CASSQDPGRGETQYF.

This clone was counted many times. The rearrangement uses TRBV4-2 and TRBJ1-4, with a weak D call TRBD1 (6 bases). From germline, CDR1 is LGHNA and CDR2 YNFKEQ. V was cut by 4 bases and J by 2 bases, with 11 bases left in between. This CDR3 has 15 amino acids. The CDR3 sequence is CASSRQDLTNEKLFF. In DNA, the CDR3 is TGTGCCAGCAGCCGACAGGATTTGACTAATGAAAAACTGTTTTTT.

The chain has TRBV5-8 and TRBJ1-1, with a tentative D call TRBD1 (5 bases). V lost 5 bases, J lost 4 bases, and 15 bases lay in between. Germline V CDR1 and CDR2: SGHTS, YDEGEE. The CDR3 runs to 14 residues. CDR3 amino acids: CASSGPGPGTEAFF. The CDR3 DNA follows: TGTGCCAGCAGTGGGCCGGGGCCGGGCACTGAAGCTTTCTTT.

A remark on this clone: This sample also contains other DNA sequences that code for the same CDR3. The chain combines TRBV29-1 with TRBJ2-5, with D possibly TRBD2 on 5 matching bases. This CDR3 contains 13 residues. V lost 3 bases and J lost 2, with 10 bases in between. CDR1 is SQVTM, CDR2 ANQGSEA, per germline. The CDR3 region has the DNA TGCAGCGTTGAGTTGCGACTACAAGAGACCCAGTACTTC. The encoded protein is CSVELRLQETQYF.